This TCR beta chain is drawn from a study of tumor and adjacent non-tumor tissue in lung cancer. Study overall: Aged about 31 to 76 years, patients included fewer than 11 men and 4 or 5 women with stage I to III disease. About 4.17 million productive TCRbeta reads were obtained per sample on average. Overall study results and limits: In normal lung, the top 100 clones were significantly more dominant than in tumor.

The template was RNA from unsorted bulk tissue. Chemotherapy-naive patients with new lung cancer underwent thoracic surgery in China, August–November 2014. Three rounds of nested PCR, following a modified ARM-PCR protocol, produced the TCRbeta library. Each CDR3 protein is one row after TCRdb ran MiXCR on the multiplex PCR reads. The sample gives about 200,000 distinct CDR3 sequences, 71% of which show up once; roughly a quarter is in the top ten. Germline CDR1 and CDR2: SGHAT and FQDESV (reference sequence). This CDR3 contains 13 residues. As regards this clonotype: The antigen is undetermined. One end of the junction varies from germline; a read error may be responsible.

The sequencing sample was made of lung tumor tissue. The TCR comes from a man in his fifties or sixties with non-small cell lung cancer. The rearrangement uses TRBV11-1 and TRBJ1-2, with unresolved D. Here the CDR3 DNA reads TGTGCCAGCAGCTTAGGACACTGCTATGGCTATACCTTC. This translates into CASSLGHCYGYTF.